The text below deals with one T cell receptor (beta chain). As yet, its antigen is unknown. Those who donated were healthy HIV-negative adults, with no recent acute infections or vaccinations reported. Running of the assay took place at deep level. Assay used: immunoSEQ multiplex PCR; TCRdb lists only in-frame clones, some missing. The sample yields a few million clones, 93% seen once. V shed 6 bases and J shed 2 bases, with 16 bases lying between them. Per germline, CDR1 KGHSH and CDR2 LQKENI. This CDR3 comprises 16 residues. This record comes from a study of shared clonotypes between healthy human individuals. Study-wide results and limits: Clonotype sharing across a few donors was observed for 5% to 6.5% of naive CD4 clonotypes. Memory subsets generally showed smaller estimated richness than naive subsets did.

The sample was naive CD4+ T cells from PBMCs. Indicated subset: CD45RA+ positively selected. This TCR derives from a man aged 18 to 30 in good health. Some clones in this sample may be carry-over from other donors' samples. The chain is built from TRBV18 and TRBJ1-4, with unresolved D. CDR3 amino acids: CASSPGSFGTNEKLFF. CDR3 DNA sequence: TGTGCCAGCTCTCCGGGGAGTTTCGGGACTAATGAAAAACTGTTTTTT.